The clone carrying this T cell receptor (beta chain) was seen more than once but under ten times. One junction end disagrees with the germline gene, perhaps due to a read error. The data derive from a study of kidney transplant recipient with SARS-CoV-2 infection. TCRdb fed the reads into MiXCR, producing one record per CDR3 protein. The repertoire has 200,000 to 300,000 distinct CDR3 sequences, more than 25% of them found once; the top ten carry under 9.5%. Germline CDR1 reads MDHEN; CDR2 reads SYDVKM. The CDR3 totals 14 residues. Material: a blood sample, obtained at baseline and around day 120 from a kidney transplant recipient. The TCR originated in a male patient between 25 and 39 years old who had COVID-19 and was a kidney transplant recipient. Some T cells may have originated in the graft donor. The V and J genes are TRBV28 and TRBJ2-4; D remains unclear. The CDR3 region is CAGSLWGAKNIQYF. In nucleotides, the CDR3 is TGTGCCGGCAGTTTATGGGGAGCCAAAAACATTCAGTACTTC.